This is a list of T cell receptor beta chains from one sample in a study of shared clonotypes between healthy human individuals. The table came from immunoSEQ multiplex PCR; TCRdb's copy has only in-frame clones and leaves some out. The sample includes a few million clones, more than 90% seen only once; the top ten take less than 0.15%. The sequenced sample consisted of naive CD4+ T cells sorted from blood. The receptors were sampled from a man aged 18 to 30 in good health. Both conserved end residues are part of each CDR3. A D gene is named only where the DNA matches it firmly. The size field is filled for only some rows; it gives once, few, many or a size class.

clone_size j_call cdr3_length v_call d_call cdr3_aa cdr3_nt
once TRBJ2-3 14 TRBV14 . CASRDTGTLGAQYF TGTGCCAGCAGGGATACCGGGACACTGGGGGCGCAGTATTTT
. TRBJ1-1 14 TRBV2 . CASGTMSAGAEAFF TGTGCCAGCGGAACCATGAGTGCGGGCGCTGAAGCTTTCTTT
. TRBJ2-5 16 TRBV5-1 . CASSWGYDPSGETQYF TGCGCCAGCAGCTGGGGCTATGACCCCTCAGGGGAGACCCAGTACTTC
. TRBJ2-7 15 TRBV28 . CASSSPATASYEQYF TGTGCCAGCAGCTCCCCCGCGACGGCCTCCTACGAGCAGTACTTC
. TRBJ2-7 15 TRBV7-2 . CASSLGGLTRNEQYF TGTGCCAGCAGCCTCGGGGGGCTAACTAGAAACGAGCAGTACTTC
. TRBJ1-2 14 TRBV6-1 . CASTPTELNYGYTF TGTGCCAGCACACCGACAGAACTAAACTATGGCTACACCTTC
. TRBJ1-3 15 TRBV9 . CASSVQGESGNTIYF TGTGCCAGCAGCGTACAAGGGGAGTCTGGAAACACCATATATTTT
. TRBJ2-7 15 TRBV19 . CASSIVAGEGYEQYF TGTGCCAGTAGTATAGTTGCAGGGGAAGGCTACGAGCAGTACTTC
. TRBJ2-5 17 TRBV5-6 TRBD2 CASSLRLAGGYQETQYF TGTGCCAGCAGCTTGCGGCTAGCGGGGGGGTACCAAGAGACCCAGTACTTC
. TRBJ2-2 14 TRBV2 TRBD1 CASNGQGGTGELFF TGTGCCAGCAACGGACAGGGAGGTACCGGGGAGCTGTTTTTT
once TRBJ1-5 17 TRBV19 . CARGTLGRGSVGQPQHF TGTGCCAGAGGGACTCTTGGGAGGGGGAGTGTTGGTCAGCCCCAGCATTTT
. TRBJ2-7 15 TRBV27 . CASSFHGASAYEQYF TGTGCCAGCAGTTTTCATGGGGCTTCGGCCTACGAGCAGTACTTC
once TRBJ2-1 15 TRBV5-4 . CASSLRGPSYNEQFF TGTGCCAGCAGCTTGAGGGGCCCCTCCTACAATGAGCAGTTCTTC
. TRBJ1-4 13 TRBV18 . CASSLGFDEKLFF TGTGCCAGCTCACTGGGTTTTGATGAAAAACTGTTTTTT
. TRBJ2-7 13 TRBV30 TRBD2 CAWSLAGGPWMYF TGTGCCTGGAGTTTAGCGGGAGGGCCCTGGATGTACTTC
. TRBJ2-3 12 TRBV4-1 . CASSQGRDTQYF TGCGCCAGCAGCCAAGGAAGAGATACGCAGTATTTT
. TRBJ2-2 17 TRBV7-9 TRBD2 CASSRSTGTRNTGELFF TGTGCCAGCAGCCGATCTACCGGGACTAGAAACACCGGGGAGCTGTTTTTT
. TRBJ2-3 14 TRBV6-5 TRBD2 CASRRVGGGDTQYF TGTGCCAGTCGAAGAGTAGGCGGGGGAGATACGCAGTATTTT
. TRBJ1-5 13 TRBV28 . CASSLSGNQPQHF TGTGCCAGCAGTTTATCAGGGAATCAGCCCCAGCATTTT
. TRBJ2-2 16 TRBV29-1 TRBD2 CSVERRGETNTGELFF TGCAGCGTTGAACGTCGGGGGGAGACCAACACCGGGGAGCTGTTTTTT
. TRBJ1-5 14 TRBV28 TRBD1 CASRLGQVGQPQHF TGTGCCAGCAGACTGGGACAGGTTGGCCAGCCCCAGCATTTT
. TRBJ2-1 11 TRBV7-2 . CASSQWGFHIF TGTGCCAGCAGCCAATGGGGATTTCATATCTTC
. TRBJ2-2 15 TRBV2 TRBD2 CASSGTSGGTGELFF TGTGCCAGCAGTGGGACTAGCGGGGGCACCGGGGAGCTGTTTTTT
. TRBJ2-1 16 TRBV7-9 TRBD1 CASSLVGTELYNEQFF TGTGCCAGCAGCTTAGTCGGGACAGAACTATACAATGAGCAGTTCTTC
. TRBJ2-1 16 TRBV4-1 . CASSQDIGSGHNEQFF TGCGCCAGCAGCCAAGATATAGGTAGCGGTCACAATGAGCAGTTCTTC
. TRBJ1-6 15 TRBV6-5 TRBD1 CASSTGQGVNSPLHF TGTGCCAGCAGTACCGGACAGGGAGTTAATTCACCCCTCCACTTT
. TRBJ2-2 12 TRBV25-1 . CASRRNTGELFF TGTGCCAGCCGGAGGAACACCGGGGAGCTGTTTTTT
. TRBJ2-7 11 TRBV20-1 . CSAPSRHEQYF TGCAGTGCCCCTAGCCGGCACGAGCAGTACTTC
. TRBJ1-6 16 TRBV30 . CALGPSSPQVKSPLHF TGTGCCTTGGGACCCTCCAGCCCTCAAGTAAAGTCACCCCTCCACTTT
. TRBJ2-3 15 TRBV30 TRBD2 CACTLAGGRTDTQYF TGTGCCTGCACTCTAGCGGGGGGGCGCACAGATACGCAGTATTTT
. TRBJ1-1 13 TRBV9 TRBD1 CASQQGLDTEAFF TGTGCCAGCCAACAGGGGTTGGACACTGAAGCTTTCTTT
few TRBJ1-6 15 TRBV18 . CASSPIGEGSSPLHF TGTGCCAGCTCACCGATCGGGGAGGGAAGTTCACCCCTCCACTTT
. TRBJ2-7 14 TRBV18 . CASSPDRGGREQYF TGTGCCAGCTCACCCGACCGGGGAGGTAGGGAGCAGTACTTC